The clone carrying this TCR beta chain appeared a few times. Treatment described: therapeutic diphenylcyclopropenone sensitization with weekly scalp DPC. The sample originates from a study of human T cells and chemical hapten exposure. The library tagged individual cDNA molecules with unique molecular identifiers. TCRdb processed the reads anew with MiXCR; each CDR3 protein has one entry. The sample contains about 2,600 distinct CDR3 sequences, approximately 48% of which appear only once. The TCR sequence derives from an adult with alopecia areata. Some clones in this sample may be carry-over from other donors' samples. This table probably holds off-target reads from a library built for another chain. Sequenced material: whole blood, taken before DPC sensitization or 2, 6, or about 24 weeks after (not recorded which).

The CDR3 DNA reads as TGCCTGACTAGCGGGGGGGCCCAAGATACGCAGTATTTT. It yields the protein CLTSGGAQDTQYF. The genes are TRBV20-1 and TRBJ2-3; TRBD2 matches at 14 bases. Germline V gene sequence: CDR1 DFQATT, CDR2 SNEGSKA (reference sequence). This CDR3 has 13 amino acids.